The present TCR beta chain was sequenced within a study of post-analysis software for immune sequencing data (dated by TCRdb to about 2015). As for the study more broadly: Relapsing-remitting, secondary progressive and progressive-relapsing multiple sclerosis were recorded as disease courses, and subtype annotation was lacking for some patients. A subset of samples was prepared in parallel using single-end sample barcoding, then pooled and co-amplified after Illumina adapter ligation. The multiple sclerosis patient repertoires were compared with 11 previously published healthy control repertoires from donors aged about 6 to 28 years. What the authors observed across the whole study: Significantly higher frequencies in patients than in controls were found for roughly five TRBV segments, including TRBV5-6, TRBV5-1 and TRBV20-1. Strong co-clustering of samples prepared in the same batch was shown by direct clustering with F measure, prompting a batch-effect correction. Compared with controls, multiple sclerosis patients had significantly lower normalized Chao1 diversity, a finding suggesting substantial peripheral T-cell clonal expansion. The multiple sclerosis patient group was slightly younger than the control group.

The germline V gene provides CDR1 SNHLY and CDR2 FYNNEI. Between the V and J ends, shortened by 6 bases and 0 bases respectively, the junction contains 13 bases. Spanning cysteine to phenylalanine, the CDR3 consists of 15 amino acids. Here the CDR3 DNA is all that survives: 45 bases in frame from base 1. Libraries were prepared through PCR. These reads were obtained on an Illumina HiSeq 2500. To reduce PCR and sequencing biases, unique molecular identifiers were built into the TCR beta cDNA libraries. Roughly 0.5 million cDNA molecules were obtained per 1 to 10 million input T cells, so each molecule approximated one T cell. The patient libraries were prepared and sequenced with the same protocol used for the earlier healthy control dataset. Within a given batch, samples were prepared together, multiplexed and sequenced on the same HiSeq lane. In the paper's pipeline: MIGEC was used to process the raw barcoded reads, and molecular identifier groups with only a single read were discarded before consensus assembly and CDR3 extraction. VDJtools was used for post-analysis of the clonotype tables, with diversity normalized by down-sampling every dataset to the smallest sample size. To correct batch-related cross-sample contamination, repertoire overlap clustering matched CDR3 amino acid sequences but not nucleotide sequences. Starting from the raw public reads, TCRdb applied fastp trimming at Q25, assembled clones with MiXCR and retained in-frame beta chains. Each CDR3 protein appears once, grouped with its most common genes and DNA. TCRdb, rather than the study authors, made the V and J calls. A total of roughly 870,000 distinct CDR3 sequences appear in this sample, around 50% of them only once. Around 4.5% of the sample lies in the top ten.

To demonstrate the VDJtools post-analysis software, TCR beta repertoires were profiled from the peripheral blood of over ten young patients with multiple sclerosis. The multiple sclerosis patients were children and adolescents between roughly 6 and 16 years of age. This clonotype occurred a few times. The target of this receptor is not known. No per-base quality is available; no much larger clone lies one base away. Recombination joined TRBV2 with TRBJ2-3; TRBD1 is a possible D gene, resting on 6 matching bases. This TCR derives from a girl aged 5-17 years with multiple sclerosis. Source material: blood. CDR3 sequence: CASRSQGLSTDTQYF. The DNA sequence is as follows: TGTGCCAGCAGATCGCAGGGGCTGAGCACAGATACGCAGTATTTT.